One sample yielded the 15 T cell receptor beta chains listed below, sequenced in a study of blood T cells in healthy people across ages. A second 7 to 11 cycle PCR used barcoded and J-beta primers. In TCRdb, the 5' RACE reads were re-called with MiXCR into one record per CDR3 protein. The sample includes 1.5 million to 2 million distinct CDR3 sequences, about 39% of them seen just once. The material sequenced was blood. The receptor set was obtained from a human donor in good health.

J is TRBJ2-1 and V is TRBV6-2 or TRBV6-3, with TRBD2 matching over 10 bases. Trimming cost V 6 bases and J 2 bases; bases outside gene matches: 7. The CDR3 spans 16 residues. From germline, CDR1 is MNHEY and CDR2 SVGEGT. CDR3 sequence (DNA): TGTGCCAGCAGGAGAACGAGCGGGGGGGCCTACAATGAGCAGTTCTTC. Its protein product is CASRRTSGGAYNEQFF.

The gene calls are TRBV10-3 and TRBJ2-1, with 8 bases fitting TRBD2. Losses at the gene ends were 3 bases for V and 5 bases for J; bases not matched to a gene: 3. The CDR3 has 14 amino acids. Germline V CDR1 and CDR2: ENHRY, SYGVKD. The CDR3 DNA reads TGTGCCATCAGTGACGGGGGGGCCAACAATGAGCAGTTCTTC. Translating it yields CAISDGGANNEQFF.

This clonotype was picked up one time. Just one base apart from a much larger clone, this may be a read error. This CDR3 reads CAISESRGQEAQYF. CDR3 bases: TGTGCCATCAGTGAGTCAAGGGGTCAAGAGGCCCAGTACTTC. The gene calls are TRBV10-3 and TRBJ2-7; TRBD1 might be the D (5 bases). Trimming took off 0 bases at V and 10 bases at J, with 16 bases between the two ends. Looked up from germline, CDR1 is ENHRY and CDR2 is SYGVKD. This CDR3 region has 14 residues.

The rearrangement uses TRBV4-2 and TRBJ1-5, with a weak D call TRBD1 (5 bases). This CDR3 spans 16 amino acids. The V end lost 2 bases, the J end lost 6 bases, and 17 bases lay between the germline ends. Germline CDR1 LGHNA, CDR2 YNFKEQ. CDR3 loop: CASSQTYQGRGQPQHF. DNA for the CDR3: TGTGCCAGCAGCCAAACGTATCAGGGTAGAGGTCAGCCCCAGCATTTT.

The table lists this clonotype with a few counts. V usage is TRBV15 and J usage is TRBJ2-4; D is possibly TRBD1 (5 bases). The CDR3 is 18 amino acids. The germline V gene has CDR1 LNHNV and CDR2 YYDKDF (reference sequence). The V end lost 11 bases, the J end lost 6 bases, and 32 bases lay between the germline ends. CDR3 sequence reads: CAASMGWIQTENRNIQYF. The CDR3 DNA reads as TGTGCCGCCTCAATGGGTTGGATCCAGACAGAAAACCGAAACATTCAGTACTTC.

This clonotype appeared a few times. The V call is TRBV5-1, the J call TRBJ1-4; D not resolved. Per the germline V gene, CDR1 is SGHRS and CDR2 is YFSETQ. Trimming pared 0 bases from V and 8 bases from J, leaving 14 bases between. The CDR3 consists of 15 residues. The CDR3 protein is CASSLEGNAREKLFF. CDR3 coding DNA: TGCGCCAGCAGCTTGGAGGGAAACGCAAGGGAAAAACTGTTTTTT.

In the case of this clonotype: A much more abundant neighbour one base away suggests this may be a read error. The chain recombines TRBV29-1 with TRBJ2-1; D uncertain. The CDR3 spans 12 residues. Between the trimmed V and J ends, which lost 4 bases and 7 bases, there was a span of 11 bases. Germline V gene data show CDR1 as SQVTM and CDR2 as ANQGSEA. This CDR3 reads CSVGGPSNEQFF. CDR3 DNA: TGCAGCGTTGGTGGGCCTAGTAATGAGCAGTTCTTC.

This clonotype was counted a few times. The chain uses TRBV28 and TRBJ1-6; tentatively, D is TRBD1 (5 bases). Deletions cut 6 bases from V and 0 bases from J, with 15 bases between. The germline V gene encodes CDR1 MDHEN and CDR2 SYDVKM. The CDR3 consists of 17 residues. The CDR3 protein is CASSSRGLSSYNSPLHF. DNA for the CDR3: TGTGCCAGCAGCTCTAGGGGATTAAGCTCCTATAATTCACCCCTCCACTTT.

This clonotype was observed at least ten times. This sequence joins TRBV15 and TRBJ2-7, with 7 bases matching TRBD2. Germline CDR1 LNHNV, CDR2 YYDKDF (reference sequence). Trimming cost V 5 bases and J 4 bases; bases outside gene matches: 8. The CDR3 sequence is 14 residues long. CDR3 residues: CATSLKWGGYEQYF. The CDR3 DNA reads TGTGCCACCAGCCTAAAGTGGGGAGGGTACGAGCAGTACTTC.

The chain has TRBV4-2 and TRBJ1-1; D unresolved. Germline V lookup: CDR1 LGHNA, CDR2 YNFKEQ. Trimming removed 0 bases at V and 1 base at J, with 6 bases between. The CDR3 has 14 residues. The CDR3 reads CASSQENRNTEAFF. The CDR3 DNA sequence: TGTGCCAGCAGCCAAGAGAACCGGAACACTGAAGCTTTCTTT.

Worth noting for this clonotype: The junction and the germline gene differ at one end; a read error may be behind it. The V call is TRBV7-2, the J call TRBJ1-2; D uncertain. Germline CDR1 SGHTA, CDR2 FQGNSA. The CDR3 consists of 12 residues. Here the CDR3 DNA reads TGTGCCAGCAGCTTCGTTAGTTATGGCGACACCTTC. Encoded protein: CASSFVSYGDTF.

The J gene is TRBJ2-7, the V gene TRBV25-1; D unclear. Looked up from germline, CDR1 is MGHDK and CDR2 is SYGVNS. The CDR3 consists of 15 residues. V lost 5 bases and J lost 2, with 16 bases in between. The CDR3 coding sequence is TGTGCCAGCAGTCGTTTGGACGCCCTTACCTACGAGCAGTACTTC. The encoded protein is CASSRLDALTYEQYF.

The table lists this clonotype with a count of one. This chain links TRBV9 with TRBJ1-4; D is ambiguous. Germline assignment: CDR1 SGDLS and CDR2 YYNGEE. This CDR3 contains 15 residues. Trimming removed 4 bases at V and 5 bases at J, with 15 bases between. Here the CDR3 reads CASSPTGRANEKLFF. CDR3 DNA: TGTGCCAGCAGCCCGACGGGAAGGGCCAATGAAAAACTGTTTTTT.

V and J are TRBV9 and TRBJ2-5; TRBD2 matches at 8 bases. The CDR3 contains 15 residues. Trimming took 4 bases from V and 9 from J; bases not matched to a gene: 14. Germline assignment: CDR1 SGDLS and CDR2 YYNGEE. Written as DNA, the CDR3 is TGTGCCAGCAGCCCATGGCAAGCGGGGGCCACGTCCCAGTACTTC. Protein: CASSPWQAGATSQYF.

The rearrangement joins TRBV20-1 to TRBJ2-7, with 8 bases fitting TRBD1. This CDR3 region has 14 residues. The V and J ends lost 7 bases and 1 base, in that order; junction bases with no gene match: 9. Germline V CDR1 and CDR2: DFQATT, SNEGSKA (reference sequence). The CDR3 reads CSVNPTGESYEQYF. The DNA for the CDR3 is TGCAGTGTTAATCCGACAGGGGAGTCCTACGAGCAGTACTTC.